Below are 21 T cell receptor beta chains sequenced from a single sample in a study of T-cell reconstitution after alpha-beta-depleted transplantation in children (TCRdb year 2016). The protocol used for the library was PCR. TCRdb lists the instrument as Illumina HiSeq 2500. Molecular barcoding was employed in the preparation of TCR libraries, with unique molecular identifiers being used to normalize TCRbeta repertoire quantification. TCRdb applied fastp at Q25 and MiXCR to the public reads, then kept only in-frame beta chains. Every entry covers one CDR3 protein and lists the most common genes and DNA from its rows. Counted in this sample were a few hundred thousand distinct CDR3 sequences; approximately 20% of them appeared once. The ten biggest clones cover around 3.3% of the sample. Here the sequenced sample was PBMCs from the stem cell graft donor, taken from the stem cell graft. The origin of the receptors is a human donor who donated a stem cell graft to a child with acute lymphoblastic leukemia.

A few counts support this clonotype. The rearrangement joins TRBV21-1 to TRBJ2-7; TRBD2 is the table's D call and was not checked against the DNA. TRBV21-1 is labeled a pseudogene. The CDR3 has 15 amino acids. CDR3 sequence: CASSKGGRSTYEQYF. The CDR3 DNA is TGTGCCAGCAGCAAGGGCGGGAGGTCGACCTACGAGCAGTACTTC.

Only a few counts were recorded for this clonotype. V and J are TRBV29-1 and TRBJ2-5; TRBD2 might be the D (6 bases). The CDR3 covers 14 residues. In germline, CDR1 is SQVTM, CDR2 ANQGSEA. The V end was cut by 5 bases, the J end by 9 bases, with 22 bases between. As DNA, the CDR3 is TGCAGCGTTTGGGACGGTTTGGACCAGCGGGCCCAGTACTTC. Translation gives CSVWDGLDQRAQYF.

This sequence joins TRBV2 and TRBJ1-5; D is perhaps TRBD1 (5 bases). The V gene lost 8 bases and the J gene lost 0 bases, with 14 bases spanning the gap. CDR1 is SNHLY and CDR2 is FYNNEI in the germline V gene. This CDR3 has 15 amino acids. CDR3 protein: CASASGTASNQPQHF. As DNA, the CDR3 is TGTGCCAGCGCCTCCGGGACGGCTAGCAATCAGCCCCAGCATTTT. Drawing the rest from reference TRBV2 and TRBJ1-5, the complete variable domain is EPEVTQTPSHQVTQMGQEVILRCVPISNHLYFYWYRQILGQKVEFLVSFYNNEISEKSEIFDDQFSVERPDGSNFTLKIRSTKLEDSAMYFCASASGTASNQPQHFGDGTRLSIL.

This clonotype appeared a few times. The rearrangement uses TRBV29-1 and TRBJ1-3; possibly TRBD1 for D (5 bases). From germline, CDR1 is SQVTM and CDR2 ANQGSEA. V lost 5 bases and J 4 bases, leaving 15 bases between the germline ends. This CDR3 contains 14 residues. CDR3 in amino acids: CSVTQGRTGNTIYF. Here the CDR3 DNA reads TGCAGCGTTACTCAGGGAAGGACCGGAAACACCATATATTTT.

This chain connects TRBV12-3 or TRBV12-4 to TRBJ2-7, with D perhaps assigned TRBD1 or TRBD2 (5 bases each). V was clipped by 6 bases and J by 0 bases, with 9 bases between them. The CDR3 extends over 13 amino acids. CDR3 residues: CASRSGASYEQYF. The CDR3 DNA is TGTGCCAGCAGATCCGGGGCCTCCTACGAGCAGTACTTC.

V usage is TRBV5-1 and J usage is TRBJ2-7; TRBD2 matches 9 bases. With V trimmed by 3 bases and J by 2 bases, 6 bases remained unmatched. Per the germline V gene, CDR1 is SGHRS and CDR2 is YFSETQ. This CDR3 region has 15 residues. The CDR3 protein is CASSYKTSGPYEQYF. CDR3 bases: TGCGCCAGCAGCTACAAGACTAGCGGTCCCTACGAGCAGTACTTC.

The chain employs TRBV3-1 and TRBJ2-5; 11 nucleotides agree with TRBD1. This CDR3 has 17 residues. V shed 3 bases, J shed 4 bases, and the junction held 10 bases outside the gene matches. The germline V gene has CDR1 LGHDT and CDR2 YNNKEL (reference sequence). The CDR3 DNA is TGTGCCAGCAGCCACCGGACAGGGGGCTCCCCTCGAGAGACCCAGTACTTC. It codes for CASSHRTGGSPRETQYF.

The J gene is TRBJ1-2, the V gene TRBV5-1; D perhaps matches TRBD1 (6 bases). Trimming took off 3 bases at V and 9 bases at J, with 18 bases between the two ends. Germline V CDR1 and CDR2: SGHRS, YFSETQ. This CDR3 contains 14 residues. The CDR3 DNA sequence: TGCGCCAGCAGCTCGGACAGTGGAGATTGGTGCTACACCTTC. As protein: CASSSDSGDWCYTF.

As DNA, the CDR3 is TGTGCCAGCAGCTTACCCCCTAGCGGGAGGGGGGATGAGCAGTTCTTC. It codes for CASSLPPSGRGDEQFF. This chain uses TRBV7-8 with TRBJ2-1, with 12 bases identical to TRBD2. From germline, CDR1 is SGHVS and CDR2 FQNEAQ. The CDR3 is made up of 16 amino acids. The ends lost 2 bases at V and 8 bases at J; junction bases unmatched: 7.

The rearrangement links TRBV5-1 to TRBJ2-1, with 8 positions matching TRBD2. J gave up 2 bases and V 4 bases, and 2 bases lay outside the gene matches. Germline loops: CDR1 SGHRS, CDR2 YFSETQ. CDR3 length equals 14 residues. CDR3 loop: CASSLSGTYNEQFF. The CDR3 coding sequence is TGCGCCAGCAGCCTTAGCGGGACCTACAATGAGCAGTTCTTC.

V and J are TRBV29-1 and TRBJ2-7, with 7 bases identical to TRBD2. This CDR3 comprises 12 residues. With V trimmed by 7 bases and J by 0 bases, 3 bases remained unmatched. Germline lookup yields CDR1 SQVTM and CDR2 ANQGSEA. This chain's CDR3 is CSASGTSYEQYF. CDR3 sequence (DNA): TGCAGCGCTAGCGGAACCTCCTACGAGCAGTACTTC.

The chain employs TRBV20-1 and TRBJ2-7; no definite D call. The V gene's germline CDR1 is DFQATT and CDR2 SNEGSKA (reference sequence). The CDR3 has 12 amino acids. Trimming shortened V by 1 base and J by 3 bases, and 7 bases separated the two germline ends. The CDR3 loop is CSARVQSYEQYF. The CDR3 bases are TGCAGTGCTAGAGTACAGAGCTACGAGCAGTACTTC.

The chain has TRBV4-1 and TRBJ1-5; D call uncertain. Germline CDR1 and CDR2: MGHRA and YSYEKL. The CDR3 is made up of 15 amino acids. The V end was cut by 2 bases, the J end by 0 bases, with 8 bases between. The CDR3 region is CASSQLDGSNQPQHF. The CDR3 bases are TGCGCCAGCAGCCAATTGGACGGTAGCAATCAGCCCCAGCATTTT.

This clonotype turned up a few times. The V gene is TRBV4-1, the J gene TRBJ1-1; D remains unclear. This CDR3 region has 16 residues. V lost 1 base to trimming and J lost 0 bases, with 12 bases between them. Germline values: CDR1 MGHRA, CDR2 YSYEKL. The CDR3 here is CASSQGGPRLNTEAFF. CDR3 DNA sequence: TGCGCCAGCAGCCAAGGTGGTCCGAGGCTGAACACTGAAGCTTTCTTT.

The chain uses TRBV29-1 and TRBJ2-1, with 8 bases that match TRBD2. The CDR3 length is 13 residues. Germline V gene lookup returns CDR1 SQVTM and CDR2 ANQGSEA. After removal of 3 bases from V and 9 bases from J, the junction contained 7 bases not matched to a gene. CDR3 residues: CSVERSGSAEQFF. CDR3 nucleotides: TGCAGCGTTGAGAGGAGCGGGAGTGCTGAGCAGTTCTTC.

With respect to this clonotype: One junction end does not reproduce the germline sequence, and a read error may be involved. The chain joins TRBV12-3 or TRBV12-4 to TRBJ2-4; TRBD2 might be the D (5 bases). The CDR3 extends over 13 amino acids. The CDR3, as DNA: TGTGCCAGCAGCTCTCTAGCCCAAAACATTCAGTACTTC. Amino acid sequence: CASSSLAQNIQYF.

This clonotype was seen only a few times. One end of the junction is discordant with germline, which a read error may explain. The genes are TRBV11-2 and TRBJ2-1, with 7 bases that match TRBD1. This CDR3 region has 15 residues. The V gene's germline CDR1 is SGHAT and CDR2 FQNNGV. The CDR3: CATSSRDSSYNEQFF. CDR3 nucleotides: TGTGCCACCAGCTCCCGGGACAGCTCCTACAATGAGCAGTTCTTC.

At least ten counts were recorded for this clonotype. The V and J genes are TRBV12-3 or TRBV12-4 and TRBJ2-7; D is uncertain. The V gene lost 1 base and the J gene lost 2 bases, with 12 bases spanning the gap. This CDR3 is built from 15 residues. The CDR3 sequence is CASSLGGKIPYEQYF. The CDR3 DNA follows: TGTGCCAGCAGTTTAGGCGGCAAAATACCCTACGAGCAGTACTTC.

This clonotype was picked up a small number of times. This sequence joins TRBV10-3 and TRBJ2-7; 10 bases agree with TRBD2. J lost 3 bases, V lost 5 bases, and 4 bases had no gene match. The CDR3 is made up of 14 amino acids. Germline V gene data show CDR1 as ENHRY and CDR2 as SYGVKD. CDR3 sequence: CAISRTSGGYEQYF. CDR3 in DNA: TGTGCCATCAGTAGGACTAGCGGAGGCTACGAGCAGTACTTC.

This clonotype was seen a handful of times. The genes are TRBV7-9 and TRBJ1-4; TRBD1 matches at 7 bases. The CDR3 sequence is 12 residues long. Trimming at V came to 5 bases and at J to 11 bases, leaving 5 bases not matched to a gene. Germline V gives CDR1 SEHNR, CDR2 FQNEAQ (reference sequence). CDR3 coding DNA: TGTGCCAGCAGCCCTCAGGGGGGGAAACTGTTTTTT. It yields the protein CASSPQGGKLFF.

This clonotype was detected only a few times. This chain connects TRBV5-1 to TRBJ2-7; 8 bases map to TRBD2. J was trimmed by 2 bases and V by 0 bases; bases with no gene match: 4. Per the germline V gene, CDR1 is SGHRS and CDR2 is YFSETQ. The CDR3 totals 15 residues. The CDR3: CASSLEVAGPYEQYF. The DNA of the CDR3 is TGCGCCAGCAGCTTGGAGGTAGCGGGACCCTACGAGCAGTACTTC.